Below are 27 T cell receptor beta chains sequenced from a single sample in a study of cytomegalovirus exposure and HLA in healthy donors. Clones were read by immunoSEQ multiplex PCR, and TCRdb kept only the in-frame ones, dropping some. The table has 190,000 or so clones, 84% seen once. The sample taken for sequencing was PBMCs. The origin of the receptors is a woman aged 18-29 years in good health and CMV-seropositive.

The chain joins TRBV7-9 to TRBJ1-4, with 7 bases that match TRBD1. Germline trimming cut 3 bases from V and 0 bases from J; bases unmatched to any gene: 1. Germline CDR1 is SEHNR and CDR2 is FQNEAQ (reference sequence). This CDR3 is built from 15 residues. The CDR3 here is CASSLGQSTNEKLFF. DNA for the CDR3: TGTGCCAGCAGCTTGGGACAGTCAACTAATGAAAAACTGTTTTTT.

This clone was counted only a few times. The chain is built from TRBV10-1 and TRBJ1-1; D ambiguous. V shed 8 bases and J shed 1 base, with 11 bases lying between them. Germline V CDR1 and CDR2: WNHNN, SYGVQD (reference sequence). The CDR3 is made up of 13 amino acids. DNA for the CDR3: TGCGCCAGCCTTGCCCGCAGGAACACTGAAGCTTTCTTT. This gives the protein CASLARRNTEAFF.

The rearrangement uses TRBV2 and TRBJ1-2; TRBD1 aligns across 9 bases. This CDR3 comprises 13 residues. Trimming cost V 2 bases and J 6 bases; bases outside gene matches: 1. Germline V CDR1 and CDR2: SNHLY, FYNNEI. The CDR3 DNA follows: TGTGCCAGCAGTGAAAACAGGGGGCATGGCTACACCTTC. It yields the protein CASSENRGHGYTF.

This chain uses TRBV21-1 with TRBJ1-5; the table assigns TRBD1, which was not confirmed against the DNA. TRBV21-1 corresponds to a pseudogene. The CDR3 loop spans 14 amino acids. CDR3 DNA: TGTGCCAGCAGAGAAGACAATAGCAATCAGCCCCAGCATTTT. It specifies CASREDNSNQPQHF.

In nucleotides, the CDR3 is TGTGCCAGCAGCTGGGGACAGGGGTCGGATGAGCAGTTCTTC. Translation: CASSWGQGSDEQFF. The chain couples TRBV7-9 to TRBJ2-1, with 10 bases identical to TRBD1. The CDR3 covers 14 residues. Germline V gene data show CDR1 as SEHNR and CDR2 as FQNEAQ (reference sequence). J gave up 8 bases and V 4 bases, and 5 bases lay outside the gene matches. The full variable domain, with the rest looked up from reference TRBV7-9 and TRBJ2-1, is DTGVSQNPRHKITKRGQNVTFRCDPISEHNRLYWYRQTLGQGPEFLTYFQNEAQLEKSRLLSDRFSAERPKGSFSTLEIQRTEQGDSAMYLCASSWGQGSDEQFFGPGTRLTVL.

The V call is TRBV7-3, the J call TRBJ2-2, with TRBD1 identical over 12 bases. Per the germline V gene, CDR1 is SGHTA and CDR2 is FQGTGA. The CDR3 runs 15 residues. V dropped 5 bases and J dropped 6; count of bases not matched to a gene: 4. The DNA of the CDR3 is TGTGCCAGCAGCCCCCGGGACAGGGGGCCCGGGGAGCTGTTTTTT. Translating it yields CASSPRDRGPGELFF.

The V call is TRBV11-2, the J call TRBJ2-1, with 9 bases fitting TRBD2. Germline assignment: CDR1 SGHAT and CDR2 FQNNGV. The V and J ends lost 5 bases and 6 bases, in that order; junction bases with no gene match: 5. CDR3 length: 14 amino acids. DNA of the CDR3: TGTGCCAGCAGCCCAGGACTAGCGCGCAATGAGCAGTTCTTC. This translates into CASSPGLARNEQFF. The variable domain in full, with the rest retrieved from reference TRBV11-2 and TRBJ2-1, is EAGVAQSPRYKIIEKRQSVAFWCNPISGHATLYWYQQILGQGPKLLIQFQNNGVVDDSQLPKDRFSAERLKGVDSTLKIQPAKLEDSAVYLCASSPGLARNEQFFGPGTRLTVL.

This clone was seen only once. J is TRBJ1-2 and V is TRBV6-1, with D maybe TRBD1 (6 bases). This CDR3 is 14 amino acids long. Trimming took off 3 bases at V and 3 bases at J, with 11 bases between the two ends. Germline loops: CDR1 MNHNS, CDR2 SASEGT. The CDR3 sequence: CASSERTAYYGYTF. The CDR3 DNA reads as TGTGCCAGCAGTGAGCGGACAGCGTACTATGGCTACACCTTC.

V and J are TRBV5-4 and TRBJ2-3, with D maybe TRBD2 (6 bases). V was shortened by 4 bases and J by 4 bases, with 19 bases between the two germline ends. The CDR3 is made up of 16 amino acids. From germline, CDR1 is SGHNT and CDR2 YYREEE (reference sequence). In nucleotides, the CDR3 is TGTGCCAGCAGCGTTGGGGGGAACTCGCGTGCAGATACGCAGTATTTT. Translated, it gives CASSVGGNSRADTQYF. Full variable domain (outside the CDR3, taken from reference TRBV5-4 and TRBJ2-3): ETGVTQSPTHLIKTRGQQVTLRCSSQSGHNTVSWYQQALGQGPQFIFQYYREEENGRGNFPPRFSGLQFPNYSSELNVNALELDDSALYLCASSVGGNSRADTQYFGPGTRLTVL.

The chain has TRBV19 and TRBJ1-2; D ambiguous. Trimming shortened V by 6 bases and J by 2 bases, and 4 bases separated the two germline ends. From germline, CDR1 is LNHDA and CDR2 SQIVND (reference sequence). There are 11 residues in the CDR3. The CDR3 DNA follows: TGTGCCAGTAGCAGGAACTATGGCTACACCTTC. Amino acid sequence: CASSRNYGYTF.

This rearrangement joins TRBV6-1 to TRBJ2-1; tentative D call: TRBD1 (5 bases). The CDR3 loop spans 11 amino acids. CDR1 MNHNS and CDR2 SASEGT come from the germline V gene. Trimming stripped 10 bases from V and 7 bases from J, with 11 bases between. The CDR3 reads CATDKGNEQFF. In DNA, the CDR3 is TGTGCCACCGACAAGGGGAATGAGCAGTTCTTC.

This chain uses TRBV7-2 with TRBJ1-3; tentative D call: TRBD1 (6 bases). The CDR3 covers 13 residues. Trimming pared 5 bases from V and 5 bases from J, leaving 10 bases between. CDR1 is SGHTA, CDR2 FQGNSA, per germline. Here the CDR3 DNA reads TGTGCCAGCAGCGGGGGGGCCAGAAACACCATATATTTT. Amino acids: CASSGGARNTIYF.

This clone has a handful of counts. V gene TRBV28 combines with J gene TRBJ1-5; D might be TRBD1 (6 bases). CDR3 size: 12 residues. Looked up from germline, CDR1 is MDHEN and CDR2 is SYDVKM. The V end lost 7 bases, the J end lost 7 bases, and 11 bases lay between the germline ends. The CDR3 sequence: CASNQGQQPQHF. DNA of the CDR3: TGTGCCAGCAACCAGGGGCAACAGCCCCAGCATTTT.

V is TRBV14 and J is TRBJ2-7; a possible D gene is TRBD1 (6 bases). V lost 5 bases to trimming and J lost 6 bases, with 17 bases between them. The V gene's germline CDR1 is SGHDN and CDR2 FVKESK. CDR3 size: 14 residues. CDR3 DNA sequence: TGTGCCAGCAGCTTACGGACAGCCACAGGCGAGCAGTACTTC. It codes for CASSLRTATGEQYF.

V and J are TRBV25-1 and TRBJ1-2; D possibly corresponds to TRBD1 (5 bases). V was clipped by 7 bases and J by 1 base, with 16 bases between them. The CDR3 is made up of 15 amino acids. The germline gives CDR1 MGHDK, CDR2 SYGVNS. The DNA of the CDR3 is TGTGCCAGCACCCACTCCGCGGACAATAACTATGGCTACACCTTC. Translating gives CASTHSADNNYGYTF.

The chain has TRBV9 and TRBJ1-1; D gene ambiguous. The CDR3 loop spans 14 amino acids. V lost 4 bases and J lost 2, with 12 bases in between. Germline V gene data show CDR1 as SGDLS and CDR2 as YYNGEE. The CDR3 DNA reads TGTGCCAGCAGCTCACCCCCGCGAAACACTGAAGCTTTCTTT. Protein: CASSSPPRNTEAFF.

The rearrangement links TRBV7-6 to TRBJ2-2, with a tentative D call TRBD2 (5 bases). Germline lookup yields CDR1 SGHVS and CDR2 FNYEAQ. This CDR3 has 15 residues. Trimming pared 3 bases from V and 2 bases from J, leaving 10 bases between. CDR3 residues: CASSLRTLNTGELFF. CDR3 DNA sequence: TGTGCCAGCAGCTTGCGGACTCTAAACACCGGGGAGCTGTTTTTT.

The gene calls are TRBV14 and TRBJ1-3; D is perhaps TRBD1 (6 bases). Germline V gene lookup returns CDR1 SGHDN and CDR2 FVKESK. The V and J ends lost 1 base and 3 bases respectively, with 19 bases between them. This CDR3 region has 18 residues. The CDR3 DNA follows: TGTGCCAGCAGCCAAGGTCCCTCCTGGGGGCGAAATGGAAACACCATATATTTT. It is translated as CASSQGPSWGRNGNTIYF.

V usage is TRBV7-3 and J usage is TRBJ1-3; unclear D gene. The CDR3 totals 15 residues. In germline, CDR1 is SGHTA, CDR2 FQGTGA. Trimming shortened V by 0 bases and J by 0 bases, and 6 bases separated the two germline ends. Here the CDR3 DNA reads TGTGCCAGCAGCTTAACACCCAGCTCTGGAAACACCATATATTTT. As protein: CASSLTPSSGNTIYF.

This clone was observed a handful of times. The chain links TRBV14 to TRBJ1-1, with 7 bases identical to TRBD1. V lost 4 bases to trimming and J lost 4 bases; unmatched junction nucleotides: 6. CDR1 is SGHDN and CDR2 is FVKESK in the germline V gene. This CDR3 has 14 residues. The CDR3 nucleotides are TGTGCCAGCAGCCGCCGCCCAGGGGGCACTGAAGCTTTCTTT. It specifies CASSRRPGGTEAFF.

The chain combines TRBV6-1 with TRBJ1-5; D possibly corresponds to TRBD1 (5 bases). This CDR3 contains 15 residues. In germline, CDR1 is MNHNS, CDR2 SASEGT. V was shortened by 0 bases and J by 3 bases, with 9 bases between the two germline ends. CDR3 loop: CASSEAAGSNQPQHF. CDR3 DNA sequence: TGTGCCAGCAGTGAAGCAGCAGGGTCCAATCAGCCCCAGCATTTT.

This chain connects TRBV19 to TRBJ2-1, with a weak D call TRBD2 (5 bases). V dropped 4 bases and J dropped 5 bases, with 18 bases sitting between them. Germline loops: CDR1 LNHDA, CDR2 SQIVND (reference sequence). The CDR3 is made up of 16 amino acids. CDR3 region: CASSKFAGITDNEQFF. The DNA for the CDR3 is TGTGCCAGTAGTAAATTTGCCGGGATAACGGACAATGAGCAGTTCTTC. The variable domain in full, with the rest retrieved from reference TRBV19 and TRBJ2-1, is DGGITQSPKYLFRKEGQNVTLSCEQNLNHDAMYWYRQDPGQGLRLIYYSQIVNDFQKGDIAEGYSVSREKKESFPLTVTSAQKNPTAFYLCASSKFAGITDNEQFFGPGTRLTVL.

The chain links TRBV19 to TRBJ1-4; a possible D gene is TRBD1 (6 bases). Germline loops: CDR1 LNHDA, CDR2 SQIVND (reference sequence). The V and J ends lost 4 bases and 0 bases respectively, with 12 bases between them. This CDR3 spans 16 amino acids. CDR3 DNA: TGTGCCAGTAGTACCCAGGGGTTTACAACTAATGAAAAACTGTTTTTT. This gives the protein CASSTQGFTTNEKLFF. The entire variable domain, with the rest obtained from reference TRBV19 and TRBJ1-4, is as follows: DGGITQSPKYLFRKEGQNVTLSCEQNLNHDAMYWYRQDPGQGLRLIYYSQIVNDFQKGDIAEGYSVSREKKESFPLTVTSAQKNPTAFYLCASSTQGFTTNEKLFFGSGTQLSVL.

This clone was detected a few times. The chain links TRBV6-6 to TRBJ1-3, with D possibly matching TRBD1 (6 bases). The V end was cut by 7 bases, the J end by 2 bases, with 12 bases between. CDR1 and CDR2 (germline): MNHNY, SVGAGI (reference sequence). The CDR3 has 14 residues. The CDR3 region is CASTIQGTGNTIYF. The CDR3 coding sequence is TGTGCCAGCACCATACAGGGAACTGGAAACACCATATATTTT.

The chain has TRBV5-4 and TRBJ2-7; no reliable D call. Trimming pared 3 bases from V and 3 bases from J, leaving 10 bases between. CDR1 is SGHNT and CDR2 is YYREEE in the germline V gene (reference sequence). The CDR3 spans 13 residues. The CDR3, as DNA: TGTGCCAGCAGCTCCGTTTTAGACTACGAGCAGTACTTC. Encoded protein: CASSSVLDYEQYF.

This clone was found once. The chain is built from TRBV9 and TRBJ1-5; D is ambiguous. Between the trimmed V and J ends, which lost 8 bases and 2 bases, there was a span of 14 bases. Germline values: CDR1 SGDLS, CDR2 YYNGEE. The CDR3 length is 14 residues. The CDR3 sequence: CASRPRFGNQPQHF. CDR3 DNA: TGTGCCAGTCGTCCGAGGTTCGGCAATCAGCCCCAGCATTTT.

The chain employs TRBV7-2 and TRBJ2-1; D is perhaps TRBD1 (5 bases). CDR1 SGHTA and CDR2 FQGNSA come from the germline V gene. Trimming took 1 base from V and 4 from J, leaving 11 bases between them. The CDR3 spans 15 residues. CDR3 nucleotides: TGTGCCAGCAGCTTAGGTGGGGCTAGGTACAATGAGCAGTTCTTC. Its translation is CASSLGGARYNEQFF.